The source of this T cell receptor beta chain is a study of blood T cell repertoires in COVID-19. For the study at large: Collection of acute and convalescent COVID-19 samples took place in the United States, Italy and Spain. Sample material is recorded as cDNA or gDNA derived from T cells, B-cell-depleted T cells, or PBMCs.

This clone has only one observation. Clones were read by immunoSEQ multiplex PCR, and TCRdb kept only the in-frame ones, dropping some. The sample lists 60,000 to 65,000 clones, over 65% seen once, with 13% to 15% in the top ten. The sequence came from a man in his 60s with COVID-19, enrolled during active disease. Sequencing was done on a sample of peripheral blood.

CDR3 region: CAIRTRPGAYEQYF. DNA of the CDR3: TGTGCCATTCGGACCCGACCTGGGGCTTACGAGCAGTACTTC. V and J are TRBV10-3 and TRBJ2-7, with D possibly being TRBD1 (5 bases). Germline V gene data show CDR1 as ENHRY and CDR2 as SYGVKD. Trimming shortened V by 9 bases and J by 4 bases, and 19 bases separated the two germline ends. The CDR3 spans 14 residues.